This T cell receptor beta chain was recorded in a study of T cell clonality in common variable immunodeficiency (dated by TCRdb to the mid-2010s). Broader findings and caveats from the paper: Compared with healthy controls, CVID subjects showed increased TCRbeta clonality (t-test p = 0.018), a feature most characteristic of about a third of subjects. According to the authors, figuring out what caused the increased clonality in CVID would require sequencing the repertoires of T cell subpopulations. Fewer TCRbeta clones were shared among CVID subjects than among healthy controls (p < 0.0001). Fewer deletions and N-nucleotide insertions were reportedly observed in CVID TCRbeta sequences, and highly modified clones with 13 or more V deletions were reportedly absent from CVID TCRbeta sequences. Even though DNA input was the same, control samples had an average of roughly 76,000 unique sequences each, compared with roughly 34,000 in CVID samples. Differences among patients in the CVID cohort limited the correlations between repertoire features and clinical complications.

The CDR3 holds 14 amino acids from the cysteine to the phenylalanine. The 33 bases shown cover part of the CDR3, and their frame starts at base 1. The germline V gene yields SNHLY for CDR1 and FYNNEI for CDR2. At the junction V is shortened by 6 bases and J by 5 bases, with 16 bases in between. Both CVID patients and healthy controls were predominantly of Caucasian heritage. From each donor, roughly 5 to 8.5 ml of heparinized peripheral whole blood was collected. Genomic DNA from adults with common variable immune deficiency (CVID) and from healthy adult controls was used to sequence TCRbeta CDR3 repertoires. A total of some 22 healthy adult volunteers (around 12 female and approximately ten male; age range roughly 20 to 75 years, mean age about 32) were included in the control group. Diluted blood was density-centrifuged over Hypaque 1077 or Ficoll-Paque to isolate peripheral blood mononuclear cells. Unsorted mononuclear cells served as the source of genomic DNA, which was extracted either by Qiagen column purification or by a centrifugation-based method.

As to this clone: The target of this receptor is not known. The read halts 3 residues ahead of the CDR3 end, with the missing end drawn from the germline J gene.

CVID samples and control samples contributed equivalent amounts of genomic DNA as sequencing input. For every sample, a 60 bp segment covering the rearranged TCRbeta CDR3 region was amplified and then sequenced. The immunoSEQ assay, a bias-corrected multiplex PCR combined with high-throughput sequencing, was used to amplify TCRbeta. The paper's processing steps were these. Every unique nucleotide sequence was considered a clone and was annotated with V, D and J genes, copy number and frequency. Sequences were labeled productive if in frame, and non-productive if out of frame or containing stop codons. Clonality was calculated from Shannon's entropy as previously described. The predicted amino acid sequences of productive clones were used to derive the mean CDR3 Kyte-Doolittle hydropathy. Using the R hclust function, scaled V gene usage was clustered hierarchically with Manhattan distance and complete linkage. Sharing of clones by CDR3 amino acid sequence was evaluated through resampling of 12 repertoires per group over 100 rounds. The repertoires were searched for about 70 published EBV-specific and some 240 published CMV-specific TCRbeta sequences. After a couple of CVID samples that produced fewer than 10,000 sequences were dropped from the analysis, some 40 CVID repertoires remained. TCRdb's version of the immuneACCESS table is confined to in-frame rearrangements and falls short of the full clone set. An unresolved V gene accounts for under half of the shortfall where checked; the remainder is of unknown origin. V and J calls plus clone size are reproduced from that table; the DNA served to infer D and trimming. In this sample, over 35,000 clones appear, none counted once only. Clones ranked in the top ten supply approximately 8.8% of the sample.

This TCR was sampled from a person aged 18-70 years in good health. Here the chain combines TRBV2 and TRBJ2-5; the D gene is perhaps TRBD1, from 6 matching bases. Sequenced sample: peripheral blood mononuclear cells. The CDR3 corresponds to CASSEGNRVETQYF. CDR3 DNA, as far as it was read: TGTGCCAGCAGCGAGGGTAACAGGGTGGAGACC.